This TCR beta chain stems from a study of blood T cell repertoires in COVID-19. Across the whole study: The United States, Italy and Spain provided the acute and convalescent COVID-19 samples.

In the authors' workflow: Counts of nucleated cells, estimated from reference gene primer amplification, were obtained. Using immunoSEQ multiplex PCR, the repertoire was profiled, and TCRdb retains in-frame clones only, with some absent. D and trimming come from the DNA, and the V and J calls and clone size come from that table. Altogether 65,000 to 80,000 clones are present, around 86% being singletons, with the ten largest covering 8% to 9.5%. The receptor was derived from a man aged 50 to 59 with active COVID-19. The source material was peripheral blood.

CDR3 sequence: CASSTSLTGRPGNTQYF. The CDR3 region has the DNA TGTGCCAGCAGTACCTCCTTGACAGGACGCCCCGGGAATACGCAGTATTTT. The V and J genes are TRBV6-2 or TRBV6-3 and TRBJ2-3; D perhaps matches TRBD1 (6 bases). Germline V gives CDR1 MNHEY, CDR2 SVGEGT. The V end lost 5 bases, the J end lost 7 bases, and 25 bases lay between the germline ends. This CDR3 comprises 17 residues.